This T cell receptor (beta chain) appears in the sequencing data of a study of T cell repertoires in cytomegalovirus infection. The V gene's germline CDR1 is DFQATT and CDR2 SNEGSKA (reference sequence). With 6 bases clipped from V and 5 bases from J, the junction kept 8 bases outside the gene matches. The CDR3 loop spans 13 amino acids. This clonotype came up a few times. Its antigen is unknown. TCRdb called the reads again in MiXCR, with one record for every CDR3 protein. The sample has 160,000 or so distinct CDR3 sequences, 20% to 25% seen once. The material was CD8+ T cells from cultured PBMCs, obtained from culture after CMV antigen stimulation. The J gene is TRBJ2-5, the V gene TRBV20-1, with 8 positions matching TRBD1. This TCR came from a human donor in good health (CMV status not recorded). Some clones in this sample may be carry-over from other donors' samples. CDR3 bases: TGCAGTGCCCCCCAGGGGGCGGTGGAGACCCAGTACTTC. Amino acids: CSAPQGAVETQYF.